This TCR beta chain was recorded in a study of T cell repertoires in cytomegalovirus infection (dated by TCRdb to about 2019). General notes on the study: Alongside well-studied HLA-B-restricted epitopes, the peptide stimulations were aimed at recently identified HLA-C-restricted CMV epitopes, whose presentation resists viral immunomodulation. Donor HLA type was relevant to the analysis, because carriage of CMV infection together with the matching HLA type was indicated by public TCR beta signatures. General conclusions and limits of the study: Carriers of CMV infection plus the relevant HLA type were discriminated by the cumulative frequency of public TCR beta family members in the study cohort and in an independent roughly 340-donor cohort. In the ex vivo response, HLA-C-restricted CMV-specific TCR beta clonotypes were dominant, and in two of eight donors the single most frequent clonotype came from this HLA-C-restricted group.

The sample's treatment or condition label, in plain terms: in vitro stimulation with specific CMV peptide epitopes to enrich CMV-specific T cells. V loses 3 bases at its end and J loses 5 bases; junction bases beyond the gene matches: 3. The CDR3 spans 14 residues, from the cysteine through the phenylalanine. Just the 42-base CDR3 DNA is kept, in frame starting at base 1. CDR1 and CDR2 were assigned from the germline V gene as SGHAT and FQNNGV. For sequencing, an Illumina HiSeq 1500 was employed. TCRdb reworked the public reads: Q25 trimming with fastp, MiXCR clone assembly, productive beta chains retained. Entries are consolidated by CDR3 protein sequence, retaining the most common genes and DNA. A total of a few hundred thousand distinct CDR3 sequences appear in this sample, around 30% of them only once. 15% to 20% of the sample belongs to the ten largest clones. Notes on this clonotype: The specificity of this receptor is unknown. No qualities accompany the bases; no much larger clone lies one base away.

This sample comprised cultured PBMCs, obtained from culture after CMV antigen stimulation. This receptor was identified in a human donor in good health (CMV status not recorded). Some clones in this sample may be carry-over from other donors' samples. Recombination connected TRBV11-2 to TRBJ2-2, with 7 bases aligning to TRBD1. Here is the DNA: TGTGCCAGCAGCTTGATACAGGGGACCGGGGAGCTGTTTTTT. The encoded protein is CASSLIQGTGELFF.